This TCR beta chain was captured in a study of blood T cell repertoires in COVID-19. As handled by the study authors: Amplification with reference gene primers provided the estimates of nucleated cell counts. Sequencing was performed with immunoSEQ multiplex PCR; in TCRdb, only in-frame clones are kept and a portion is missing. V and J calls plus clone size are reproduced from that table; the DNA served to infer D and trimming. Among some 200,000 clones listed, under 85% were seen once. Material for sequencing was peripheral blood. The receptor was isolated from a woman in her 30s with COVID-19, enrolled during active disease.

CDR3 in DNA: TGTGCCACCGAGACAGGGGGCGCGGGCACCGGGGAGCTGTTTTTT. It specifies CATETGGAGTGELFF. The V gene is TRBV24-1, the J gene TRBJ2-2, with 10 bases identical to TRBD1. V shed 9 bases, J shed 4 bases, and the junction held 7 bases outside the gene matches. This CDR3 contains 15 residues. Germline V gene sequence: CDR1 KGHDR, CDR2 SFDVKD.